This T cell receptor (beta chain) comes out of a study of T cell repertoires in cytomegalovirus infection. Regarding this clonotype: Its antigen is unidentified. The junction departs from the called germline gene at one end, perhaps through a read error.

TCRdb fed the reads into MiXCR, producing one record per CDR3 protein. This repertoire shows 110,000 to 150,000 distinct CDR3 sequences, roughly 32% found once; its top ten account for roughly half. The study, taken as a whole, reports: Predominance within the ex vivo response was attributable to HLA-C-restricted CMV-specific TCR beta clonotypes. Summed frequency of shared TCR beta families picked out CMV carriers who also had the relevant HLA.

The sequencing here drew on CD8+ T cells from cultured PBMCs, taken from culture after CMV antigen stimulation. The receptor was isolated from a human donor in good health (CMV status not recorded). Some clones in this sample may be carry-over from other donors' samples.

CDR3 nucleotide sequence: TGTGTCAGCTCTATGACTCGCCTGGGGAATACTGGGGCCAACGTCCTGACTTTC. Protein sequence: CVSSMTRLGNTGANVLTF. The chain uses TRBV18 and TRBJ2-6, with D unresolved. This CDR3 is built from 18 residues. The germline V gene has CDR1 KGHSH and CDR2 LQKENI.